These 10 T cell receptor beta chains share one sample of origin, sequenced in a study of T cell responses to AZD1222 COVID-19 vaccine. Here immunoSEQ multiplex PCR was the method, and the copy in TCRdb shows in-frame clones only, minus some. The sample lists under 150,000 clones, around nine tenths seen once, with about 4.8% in the top ten. The sample was peripheral blood, taken on day 0 of AZD1222 vaccination. These receptors originate from an adult in good health.

The rearrangement links TRBV5-4 to TRBJ2-6, with 7 nucleotides matching TRBD1. Germline-derived CDR1 and CDR2 are SGHNT and YYREEE (reference sequence). The trim removed 5 bases at V and 2 bases at J, leaving 4 bases unmatched. The CDR3 contains 15 residues. The CDR3: CASRRGGAGANVLTF. The CDR3 DNA is TGTGCCAGCAGGCGAGGGGGCGCTGGGGCCAACGTCCTGACTTTC.

The genes are TRBV18 and TRBJ1-1, with D possibly being TRBD1 (5 bases). The V and J ends lost 6 bases and 0 bases respectively, with 17 bases between them. Germline values: CDR1 KGHSH, CDR2 LQKENI. This CDR3 has 16 amino acids. The CDR3: CASSPDWGVMNTEAFF. CDR3 nucleotide sequence: TGTGCCAGCTCCCCGGATTGGGGGGTAATGAACACTGAAGCTTTCTTT.

The V gene is TRBV28, the J gene TRBJ2-5; 9 nucleotides line up with TRBD1. V gave up 5 bases and J gave up 2 bases; unmatched junction bases: 12. Germline V gene lookup returns CDR1 MDHEN and CDR2 SYDVKM. The CDR3 consists of 17 residues. The chain's CDR3 is CASSTRTGVVSQETQYF. CDR3 coding DNA: TGTGCCAGCAGTACCCGGACAGGGGTGGTTTCGCAAGAGACCCAGTACTTC.

The chain is built from TRBV7-9 and TRBJ1-2, with D possibly being TRBD1 (5 bases). In germline, CDR1 is SEHNR, CDR2 FQNEAQ (reference sequence). This CDR3 spans 15 amino acids. Trimming pared 1 base from V and 1 base from J, leaving 10 bases between. CDR3: CASSLERGFNYGYTF. CDR3 bases: TGTGCCAGCAGCTTAGAAAGGGGATTTAACTATGGCTACACCTTC.

CDR3 residues: CASSFPDRGFKAFF. CDR3 nucleotides: TGTGCCAGCAGCTTCCCCGACAGGGGGTTTAAAGCTTTCTTT. The chain carries TRBV7-2 and TRBJ1-1; 9 bases align to TRBD1. After removal of 3 bases from V and 9 bases from J, the junction contained 8 bases not matched to a gene. CDR3 length equals 14 residues. Germline V gene sequence: CDR1 SGHTA, CDR2 FQGNSA.

The chain employs TRBV6-5 and TRBJ2-7; D unresolved. V lost 6 bases and J lost 3, with 12 bases in between. Germline V gives CDR1 MNHEY, CDR2 SVGAGI. This CDR3 region has 13 residues. CDR3 bases: TGTGCCAGCAGCCTGACTTCCAGCTACGAGCAGTACTTC. Its translation is CASSLTSSYEQYF.

The V call is TRBV27, the J call TRBJ1-2; 7 bases agree with TRBD1. This CDR3 is built from 15 residues. Germline V gives CDR1 MNHEY, CDR2 SMNVEV (reference sequence). J gave up 2 bases and V 6 bases, and 9 bases lay outside the gene matches. Here the CDR3 reads CASRQRTGANYGYTF. The CDR3 DNA reads TGTGCCAGCAGGCAGAGAACAGGGGCGAACTATGGCTACACCTTC.

This chain joins TRBV6-1 and TRBJ1-4; 9 nucleotides agree with TRBD1. CDR3 length: 16 residues. CDR1 MNHNS and CDR2 SASEGT come from the germline V gene. V lost 4 bases, J lost 3 bases, and 6 bases stayed unmatched. As DNA, the CDR3 is TGTGCCAGCAGTGGGGGGACAGGGACAGCTAATGAAAAACTGTTTTTT. The encoded protein is CASSGGTGTANEKLFF.

The chain recombines TRBV3-1 (or the pseudogene TRBV3-2) with TRBJ1-2; a weak D match, TRBD1 (5 bases). The V and J ends lost 7 bases and 6 bases respectively, with 18 bases between them. This CDR3 contains 14 residues. Germline CDR1 LGHDT, CDR2 YNNKEL (reference sequence). As DNA, the CDR3 is TGTGCCAGCAACACCCGCCGGGACCGTGATGGCTACACCTTC. Amino acids: CASNTRRDRDGYTF.

V and J are TRBV5-1 and TRBJ2-1; 8 bases line up with TRBD2. The CDR3 covers 16 residues. The germline gives CDR1 SGHRS, CDR2 YFSETQ. The junction had 4 bases not matched to a gene; V was cut back by 0 bases and J by 2 bases. The CDR3 sequence: CASSLGGSGAYNEQFF. Written as DNA, the CDR3 is TGCGCCAGCAGCTTGGGGGGTAGCGGGGCCTACAATGAGCAGTTCTTC. The complete variable domain, with remaining parts taken from reference TRBV5-1 and TRBJ2-1, reads KAGVTQTPRYLIKTRGQQVTLSCSPISGHRSVSWYQQTPGQGLQFLFEYFSETQRNKGNFPGRFSGRQFSNSRSEMNVSTLELGDSALYLCASSLGGSGAYNEQFFGPGTRLTVL.